These T cell receptor beta chains were read from a single sample in a study of human T cells and chemical hapten exposure. TCRdb recomputed calls from the RACE reads with MiXCR, one row per CDR3 protein. The sample comprises about 110,000 distinct CDR3 sequences, roughly 11% of which are singletons, and roughly 3.5% rests with the top ten. Sequences were derived from whole blood, sampled in connection with sensitization to the hapten diphenylcyclopropenone (DPC). The receptors shown here come from a woman between 40 and 55 years old with alopecia areata. Some clones in this sample may be carry-over from other donors' samples. Each CDR3 is given with its conserved first and last residue. The D gene is left open where the match is weak. Not all rows give a size; the values are once, few, many and, for expanded clones, a class.

D: NA
J: TRBJ1-5
size: few
V: TRBV12-3/TRBV12-4
CDR3: CASSSSPGYGNQPQHF
DNA: TGTGCCAGCAGTTCCTCGCCAGGGTATGGCAATCAGCCCCAGCATTTT

D: NA
J: TRBJ2-7
size: few
V: TRBV11-2
CDR3: CASSPGVSEQYF
DNA: TGTGCCAGCAGCCCAGGAGTCTCCGAGCAGTACTTC

D: NA
J: TRBJ1-5
size: NA
V: TRBV12-3/TRBV12-4
CDR3: CASSLARILDSNQPQHF
DNA: TGTGCCAGCAGTTTAGCGCGGATCCTGGATAGCAATCAGCCCCAGCATTTT

D: TRBD1
J: TRBJ2-5
size: NA
V: TRBV7-9
CDR3: CASSPRTGEETQYF
DNA: TGTGCCAGCAGCCCCCGAACAGGGGAAGAGACCCAGTACTTC

D: NA
J: TRBJ2-7
size: few
V: TRBV14
CDR3: CASSKRDEQYF
DNA: TGTGCCAGCAGCAAGAGAGACGAGCAGTACTTC

D: NA
J: TRBJ1-2
size: many
V: TRBV29-1
CDR3: CSVVPFAGSNYGYTF
DNA: TGCAGCGTTGTCCCATTTGCAGGATCTAACTATGGCTACACCTTC

D: NA
J: TRBJ2-7
size: NA
V: TRBV20-1
CDR3: CSVRAGNYEQYF
DNA: TGCAGTGTTAGAGCAGGAAACTACGAGCAGTACTTC

D: NA
J: TRBJ1-2
size: NA
V: TRBV5-5
CDR3: CASMGAGLYGYTF
DNA: TGTGCCAGCATGGGGGCAGGGCTCTATGGCTACACCTTC

D: TRBD2
J: TRBJ2-5
size: few
V: TRBV7-2
CDR3: CASSRTGGGGGETQYF
DNA: TGTGCCAGCAGCCGCACCGGCGGGGGAGGCGGAGAGACCCAGTACTTC

D: NA
J: TRBJ2-7
size: NA
V: TRBV20-1
CDR3: CSARGPTFDEQYF
DNA: TGCAGTGCTAGGGGACCCACGTTTGACGAGCAGTACTTC

D: TRBD1
J: TRBJ1-1
size: many
V: TRBV7-9
CDR3: CASSYGQGALMGAFF
DNA: TGTGCCAGCAGCTATGGACAGGGGGCCCTTATGGGCGCTTTCTTT

D: NA
J: TRBJ2-3
size: NA
V: TRBV5-1
CDR3: CASSQVTSTDTQYF
DNA: TGCGCCAGCAGCCAGGTTACTAGCACAGATACGCAGTATTTT

D: NA
J: TRBJ1-1
size: many
V: TRBV29-1
CDR3: CSVSILGGTEAFF
DNA: TGCAGCGTCTCGATTTTGGGCGGCACTGAAGCTTTCTTT

D: NA
J: TRBJ2-1
size: few
V: TRBV6-2/TRBV6-3
CDR3: CASKTGYNEQFF
DNA: TGTGCCAGCAAAACAGGTTACAATGAGCAGTTCTTC

D: NA
J: TRBJ1-1
size: many
V: TRBV7-2
CDR3: CASSSGPVRELFF
DNA: TGTGCCAGCAGCTCAGGTCCGGTGAGGGAGCTTTTCTTT

D: NA
J: TRBJ1-1
size: NA
V: TRBV12-3/TRBV12-4
CDR3: CASSFMGARTEAFF
DNA: TGTGCCAGCAGTTTTATGGGGGCTCGGACTGAAGCTTTCTTT

D: TRBD2
J: TRBJ2-5
size: NA
V: TRBV10-3
CDR3: CAIRAAGGETQYF
DNA: TGTGCCATCAGGGCAGCGGGAGGAGAGACCCAGTACTTC

D: NA
J: TRBJ1-5
size: NA
V: TRBV20-1
CDR3: CSARDGGALQPQHF
DNA: TGCAGTGCTAGAGATGGGGGGGCCCTTCAGCCCCAGCATTTT

D: NA
J: TRBJ2-7
size: many
V: TRBV2
CDR3: CASRTGSSYEQYF
DNA: TGTGCCAGCAGGACAGGTAGCTCCTACGAGCAGTACTTC

D: TRBD1
J: TRBJ1-1
size: few
V: TRBV7-9
CDR3: CAASTGASNTEAFF
DNA: TGTGCCGCCTCGACAGGGGCCTCGAACACTGAAGCTTTCTTT

D: NA
J: TRBJ2-7
size: few
V: TRBV20-1
CDR3: CSARYRDHEQYF
DNA: TGCAGTGCTAGGTACAGGGACCACGAGCAGTACTTC

D: NA
J: TRBJ2-3
size: many
V: TRBV6-5
CDR3: CASSSDGTDTQYF
DNA: TGTGCCAGCAGCTCGGATGGCACAGATACGCAGTATTTT

D: NA
J: TRBJ2-3
size: few
V: TRBV4-2
CDR3: CASSLAGPARKTDTQYF
DNA: TGTGCCAGCAGCCTTGCGGGCCCCGCAAGGAAGACAGATACGCAGTATTTT

D: TRBD2
J: TRBJ2-7
size: many
V: TRBV6-2/TRBV6-3
CDR3: CASSSPGGAVYEQYF
DNA: TGTGCCAGCAGTTCCCCCGGGGGGGCTGTCTACGAGCAGTACTTC

D: NA
J: TRBJ1-1
size: NA
V: TRBV18
CDR3: CASSPGGGLTEAFF
DNA: TGTGCCAGCTCACCTGGGGGAGGTCTCACTGAAGCTTTCTTT

D: NA
J: TRBJ1-3
size: many
V: TRBV20-1
CDR3: CSALGASTFSGNTIYF
DNA: TGCAGTGCTCTGGGCGCATCGACTTTTTCGGGAAACACCATATATTTT

D: TRBD2
J: TRBJ2-2
size: many
V: TRBV6-2/TRBV6-3
CDR3: CASRAAGLTGELFF
DNA: TGTGCCAGCAGGGCAGCGGGACTTACCGGGGAGCTGTTTTTT

D: NA
J: TRBJ2-7
size: NA
V: TRBV20-1
CDR3: CSASPSAEQYF
DNA: TGCAGTGCTAGTCCTAGCGCCGAGCAGTACTTC

D: TRBD1
J: TRBJ1-2
size: NA
V: TRBV18
CDR3: CASSSGTGGNYGYTF
DNA: TGTGCCAGCTCGTCCGGGACAGGGGGGAACTATGGCTACACCTTC

D: NA
J: TRBJ2-7
size: few
V: TRBV6-5
CDR3: CASSPYRVGPYEQYF
DNA: TGTGCCAGCAGCCCATACAGGGTAGGCCCCTACGAGCAGTACTTC

D: NA
J: TRBJ1-1
size: many
V: TRBV5-6
CDR3: CASSYRVPEAFF
DNA: TGTGCCAGCAGCTACAGGGTCCCTGAAGCTTTCTTT

D: NA
J: TRBJ2-1
size: few
V: TRBV29-1
CDR3: CSVEVGGDNEQFF
DNA: TGCAGCGTTGAAGTCGGCGGGGACAATGAGCAGTTCTTC

D: TRBD1
J: TRBJ1-3
size: many
V: TRBV29-1
CDR3: CSVTGPLGNTIYF
DNA: TGCAGCGTGACAGGGCCGCTCGGAAACACCATATATTTT

D: NA
J: TRBJ2-1
size: few
V: TRBV7-6
CDR3: CASSPPQTVNEQFF
DNA: TGTGCCAGCAGCCCACCCCAGACAGTGAATGAGCAGTTCTTC

D: TRBD1
J: TRBJ1-5
size: many
V: TRBV7-8
CDR3: CASSLEGRGTYQPQHF
DNA: TGTGCCAGCAGCTTAGAGGGCAGGGGGACCTATCAGCCCCAGCATTTT

D: NA
J: TRBJ2-2
size: NA
V: TRBV19
CDR3: CASTKRDQGSNTGELFF
DNA: TGTGCCAGTACCAAGAGGGACCAGGGCTCGAACACCGGGGAGCTGTTTTTT